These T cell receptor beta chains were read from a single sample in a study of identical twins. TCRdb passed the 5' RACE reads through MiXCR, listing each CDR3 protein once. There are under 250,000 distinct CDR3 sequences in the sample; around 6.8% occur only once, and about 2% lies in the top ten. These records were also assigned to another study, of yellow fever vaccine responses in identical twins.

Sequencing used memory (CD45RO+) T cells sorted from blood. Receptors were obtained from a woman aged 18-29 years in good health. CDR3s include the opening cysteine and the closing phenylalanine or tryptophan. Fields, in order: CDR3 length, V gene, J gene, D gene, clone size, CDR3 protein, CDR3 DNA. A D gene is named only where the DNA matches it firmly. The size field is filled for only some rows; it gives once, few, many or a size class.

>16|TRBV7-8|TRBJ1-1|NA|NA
CASSLIKGTANTEAFF
TGTGCCAGCAGCTTAATCAAAGGGACGGCGAACACTGAAGCTTTCTTT
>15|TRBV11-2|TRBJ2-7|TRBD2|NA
CASSSDTGRNYEQYF
TGTGCCAGCAGCTCCGATACCGGGAGGAACTACGAGCAGTACTTC
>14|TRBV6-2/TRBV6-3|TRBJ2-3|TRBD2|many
CASSFLAGADTQYF
TGTGCCAGCAGTTTCCTAGCGGGAGCAGATACGCAGTATTTT
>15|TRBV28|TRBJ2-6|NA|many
CASSLVGPGANVLTF
TGTGCCAGCAGTTTAGTGGGTCCTGGGGCCAACGTCCTGACTTTC
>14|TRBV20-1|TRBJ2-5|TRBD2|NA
CSARLAGGLETQYF
TGCAGTGCTCGACTAGCGGGGGGGCTAGAGACCCAGTACTTC
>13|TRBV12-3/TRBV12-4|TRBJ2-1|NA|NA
CASSLVSGGEQFF
TGTGCCAGCAGTTTAGTTTCTGGAGGTGAGCAGTTCTTC
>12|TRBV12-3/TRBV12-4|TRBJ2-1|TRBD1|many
CASSRTGNEQFF
TGTGCCAGCAGTCGGACAGGGAATGAGCAGTTCTTC
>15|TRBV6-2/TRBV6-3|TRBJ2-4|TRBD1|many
CASSYSGTAKNIQYF
TGTGCCAGCAGTTACTCTGGGACAGCGAAAAACATTCAGTACTTC
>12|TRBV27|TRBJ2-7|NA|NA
CASSSRLHEQYF
TGTGCCAGCAGTTCAAGGCTCCACGAGCAGTACTTC
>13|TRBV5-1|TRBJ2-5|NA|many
CASSPSLQETQYF
TGCGCCAGCAGCCCTTCACTCCAAGAGACCCAGTACTTC
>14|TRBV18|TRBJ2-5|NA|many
CASSQTRGRETQYF
TGTGCCAGCTCACAAACGAGGGGGAGAGAGACCCAGTACTTC
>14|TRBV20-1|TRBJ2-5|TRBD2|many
CSARGTSGHETQYF
TGCAGTGCTAGGGGGACTAGCGGGCACGAGACCCAGTACTTC
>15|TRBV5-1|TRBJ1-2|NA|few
CASSLEGRGDYGYTF
TGCGCCAGCAGCTTGGAGGGGAGAGGGGACTATGGCTACACCTTC
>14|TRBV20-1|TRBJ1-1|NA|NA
CSARVVGVVGEAFF
TGCAGTGCTAGAGTAGTGGGGGTAGTTGGTGAAGCTTTCTTT
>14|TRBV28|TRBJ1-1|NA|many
CASSLVLGISEAFF
TGTGCCAGCAGCTTGGTCTTAGGAATATCAGAAGCTTTCTTT
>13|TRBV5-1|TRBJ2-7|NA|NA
CASSLYPPYEQYF
TGCGCCAGCAGCTTGTATCCTCCCTACGAGCAGTACTTC
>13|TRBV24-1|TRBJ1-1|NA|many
CATSDGMNTEAFF
TGTGCCACCAGTGATGGAATGAACACTGAAGCTTTCTTT
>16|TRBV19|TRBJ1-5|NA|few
CASSMQGFGGNQPQHF
TGTGCCAGTAGTATGCAAGGGTTCGGCGGCAATCAGCCCCAGCATTTT
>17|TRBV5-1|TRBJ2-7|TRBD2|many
CASSEQDPGLAGAGQYF
TGCGCCAGCAGCGAACAGGACCCGGGACTAGCGGGCGCCGGCCAGTACTTC
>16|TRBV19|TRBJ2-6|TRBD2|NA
CASSPTGGTGANVLTF
TGTGCCAGTAGTCCGACGGGAGGTACCGGGGCCAACGTCCTGACTTTC
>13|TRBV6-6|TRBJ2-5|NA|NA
CASSNPPEETQYF
TGTGCCAGCAGCAACCCCCCAGAAGAGACCCAGTACTTC
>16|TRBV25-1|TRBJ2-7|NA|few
CASSESPEQLSDEQYF
TGTGCCAGCAGTGAATCGCCGGAACAGCTTTCCGACGAGCAGTACTTC
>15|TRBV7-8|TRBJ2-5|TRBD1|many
CASSSVGQGEETQYF
TGTGCCAGCAGCTCAGTCGGACAGGGGGAAGAGACCCAGTACTTC
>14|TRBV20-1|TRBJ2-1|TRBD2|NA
CSPRGGKGGQEQFF
TGCAGTCCAAGGGGAGGGAAAGGAGGGCAAGAGCAGTTCTTC
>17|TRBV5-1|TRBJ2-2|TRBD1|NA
CASSRSTGGGNTGELFF
TGCGCCAGCAGCAGGTCGACAGGGGGCGGAAACACCGGGGAGCTGTTTTTT
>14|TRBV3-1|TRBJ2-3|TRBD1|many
CASSHSDRADTQYF
TGTGCCAGCAGCCATTCGGACAGGGCAGATACGCAGTATTTT
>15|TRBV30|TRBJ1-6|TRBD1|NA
CAWNPGTANNSPLHF
TGTGCCTGGAATCCCGGGACAGCCAATAATTCACCCCTCCACTTT
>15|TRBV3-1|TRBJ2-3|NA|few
CASSQGDRASDTQYF
TGTGCCAGCAGCCAAGGGGATCGGGCCTCAGATACGCAGTATTTT
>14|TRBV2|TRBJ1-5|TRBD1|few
CASSADRGHQPQHF
TGTGCCAGCAGTGCTGACAGGGGGCATCAGCCCCAGCATTTT
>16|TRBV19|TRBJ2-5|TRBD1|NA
CASSTPGTGLQETQYF
TGTGCCAGTAGTACACCCGGGACAGGGCTGCAAGAGACCCAGTACTTC
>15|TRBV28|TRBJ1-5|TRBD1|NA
CASSQTGGESQPQHF
TGTGCCAGCAGTCAGACAGGGGGGGAAAGTCAGCCCCAGCATTTT
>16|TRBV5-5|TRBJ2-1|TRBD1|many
CASSRRTGDSYNEQFF
TGTGCCAGCAGCCGCAGGACAGGGGACTCCTACAATGAGCAGTTCTTC
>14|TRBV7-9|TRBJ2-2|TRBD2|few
CASSMLAGAGELFF
TGTGCCAGCAGCATGCTAGCGGGGGCCGGGGAGCTGTTTTTT
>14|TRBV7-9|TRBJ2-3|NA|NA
CASSLGGQVNTQYF
TGTGCCAGCAGCTTAGGGGGGCAGGTCAATACGCAGTATTTT
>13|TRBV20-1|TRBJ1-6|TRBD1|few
CSAKGQGDSPLHF
TGCAGTGCCAAGGGACAGGGGGATTCACCCCTCCACTTT
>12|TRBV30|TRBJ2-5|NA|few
CAWSQQGQTQYF
TGTGCCTGGAGCCAACAGGGACAGACCCAGTACTTC
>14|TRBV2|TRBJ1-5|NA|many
CASSWLDNNQPQHF
TGTGCCAGCAGTTGGCTGGACAACAATCAGCCCCAGCATTTT